The 10 T cell receptor beta chains below come from one sample, sequenced in a study of T cell repertoires in aging, cancer and after chemotherapy. A mixed TRB-A/B primer pool amplified rearranged TRB by multiplex touch-down PCR. TCRdb fed the multiplex PCR reads into MiXCR, producing one record per CDR3 protein. The table lists about 2,000 distinct CDR3 sequences, roughly 19% of them singletons. TCR beta rearrangements were amplified from peripheral blood genomic DNA. Sequenced input: blood. The source is a human donor with a solid tumor.

This clonotype is judged medium-sized. V usage is TRBV27 and J usage is TRBJ2-7; 10 bases fit TRBD2. V shed 5 bases, J shed 6 bases, and the junction held 7 bases outside the gene matches. The CDR3 spans 14 residues. From germline, CDR1 is MNHEY and CDR2 SMNVEV (reference sequence). The CDR3 sequence is CASSRTSGLREQYF. The DNA of the CDR3 is TGTGCCAGCAGTAGGACTAGCGGACTACGCGAGCAGTACTTC.

The rearrangement links TRBV5-1 to TRBJ2-3; D perhaps matches TRBD2 (6 bases). Germline V CDR1 and CDR2: SGHRS, YFSETQ. Trimming shortened V by 0 bases and J by 2 bases, and 10 bases separated the two germline ends. CDR3 length: 15 residues. CDR3 in amino acids: CASSLGGVDTDTQYF. CDR3 coding DNA: TGCGCCAGCAGCTTGGGCGGGGTGGACACAGATACGCAGTATTTT. Variable domain in full (rest from reference TRBV5-1 and TRBJ2-3): KAGVTQTPRYLIKTRGQQVTLSCSPISGHRSVSWYQQTPGQGLQFLFEYFSETQRNKGNFPGRFSGRQFSNSRSEMNVSTLELGDSALYLCASSLGGVDTDTQYFGPGTRLTVL.

V usage is TRBV4-2 and J usage is TRBJ2-1; D is unresolved. Trimming removed 0 bases from V and 3 bases from J, with 6 bases in between. Germline CDR1 LGHNA, CDR2 YNFKEQ. This CDR3 has 14 residues. This CDR3 is CASSQDLLYNEQFF. For the CDR3, the DNA is TGTGCCAGCAGCCAAGATCTCCTCTACAATGAGCAGTTCTTC.

This clonotype was seen a few times. This chain joins TRBV15 and TRBJ1-1, with D unresolved. From germline, CDR1 is LNHNV and CDR2 YYDKDF (reference sequence). The CDR3 is made up of 14 amino acids. Trimming cost V 1 base and J 4 bases, with 10 bases left between them. DNA for the CDR3: TGTGCCACCAGCAGAGGGGGAATTGGCACTGAAGCTTTCTTT. This sequence encodes CATSRGGIGTEAFF.

V is TRBV5-6 and J is TRBJ1-1; 9 bases align to TRBD1. V was clipped by 5 bases and J by 10 bases; unmatched bases: 9. Germline loops: CDR1 SGHDT, CDR2 YYEEEE. The CDR3 sequence is 13 residues long. In DNA form, the CDR3 reads TGTGCCAGCAGAAGTACAGGGGGCATCGGAGCTTTCTTT. As protein: CASRSTGGIGAFF.

In its sample, this clonotype is medium-sized. V is TRBV7-9 and J is TRBJ2-3; the D is unclear. V lost 3 bases, J lost 3 bases, and 4 bases lay in between. The germline CDR1 and CDR2 sequences are SEHNR and FQNEAQ (reference sequence). The CDR3 totals 12 residues. CDR3 DNA: TGTGCCAGCAGCTTGATGACAGATACGCAGTATTTT. As protein: CASSLMTDTQYF.

As to this clonotype: A much larger clone differs by one base, so this may be a read error. The chain combines TRBV19 with TRBJ1-1; D is undetermined. CDR3 length: 14 amino acids. Germline V gene sequence: CDR1 LNHDA, CDR2 SQIVND (reference sequence). The V end was cut by 4 bases, the J end by 8 bases, with 17 bases between. CDR3 bases: TGTGCCAGTAGTAACAGCATGGGGAATCAGGAAGCTTTCTTT. This translates into CASSNSMGNQEAFF.

This clonotype counts as medium-sized (0.01 to 0.1%). The chain uses TRBV6-5 and TRBJ2-5, with 8 bases lining up with TRBD2. There are 12 residues in the CDR3. V dropped 8 bases and J dropped 5; count of bases not matched to a gene: 4. Germline CDR1 is MNHEY and CDR2 is SVGAGI. The CDR3 region is CASAGGTETQYF. DNA of the CDR3: TGTGCCAGCGCGGGAGGAACGGAGACCCAGTACTTC.

On this clonotype: A read error is possible here, since a much larger clone lies one base away. The V gene is TRBV6-5, the J gene TRBJ1-1, with TRBD1 as a possible D gene (5 bases). Germline V gene data show CDR1 as MNHEY and CDR2 as SVGAGI. V dropped 5 bases and J dropped 7 bases, with 17 bases sitting between them. CDR3 length: 14 amino acids. CDR3 in DNA: TGTGCCAGCAGTAACCGCCAGGGCCACATTGAAGCTTTCTTT. As protein: CASSNRQGHIEAFF.

This clonotype ranks as medium-sized. This rearrangement joins TRBV12-3 or TRBV12-4 to TRBJ1-6, with TRBD1 identical over 7 bases. The length of the CDR3 is 14 residues. J was trimmed by 5 bases and V by 7 bases; bases with no gene match: 5. The CDR3 protein is CASKTGLDNSPLHF. The CDR3 nucleotides read TGTGCCAGCAAGACAGGGCTGGATAATTCACCCCTCCACTTT.